Shown below are 18 T cell receptor beta chains from a single sample sequenced in a study of CD8 T cells in ankylosing spondylitis. Via MiXCR, TCRdb re-called the 5' RACE reads, giving one row per CDR3 protein. Found here are some 180,000 distinct CDR3 sequences, approximately 18% of them singletons; the top ten hold 4.3%. Sequences were obtained from blood, either unsorted or a sorted T cell fraction (not recorded which). Source of these receptors: a male donor under 30 with ankylosing spondylitis or in good health (not recorded which).

This clonotype was counted many times. V usage is TRBV12-3 or TRBV12-4 and J usage is TRBJ2-2; 7 bases are a match to TRBD2. This CDR3 spans 16 amino acids. Trimming took 0 bases from V and 2 from J; bases not matched to a gene: 3. The CDR3: CASSLASSGNTGELFF. In DNA, the CDR3 is TGTGCCAGCAGTTTAGCGTCTAGCGGCAACACCGGGGAGCTGTTTTTT.

This clonotype came up many times. The J gene is TRBJ2-5, the V gene TRBV30, with D uncertain. The CDR3 is 12 residues long. Germline V gives CDR1 GTSNPN, CDR2 SVGIG (reference sequence). Trimming cost V 2 bases and J 4 bases, with 8 bases left between them. The CDR3 DNA reads TGTGCCTGGAGTTTATCGCGAGAGACCCAGTACTTC. Its translation is CAWSLSRETQYF.

This clonotype was detected many times. This chain links TRBV12-3 or TRBV12-4 with TRBJ2-5; weak D call: TRBD1 (5 bases). Trimming removed 3 bases at V and 2 bases at J, with 10 bases between. The CDR3 length is 14 residues. CDR3 protein: CASSFGQGQETQYF. DNA for the CDR3: TGTGCCAGCAGTTTCGGCCAGGGACAAGAGACCCAGTACTTC.

This clonotype was seen many times. The chain uses TRBV12-3 or TRBV12-4 and TRBJ1-5; no reliable D call. Trimming stripped 2 bases from V and 5 bases from J, with 16 bases between. The CDR3 runs 16 residues. The DNA of the CDR3 is TGTGCCAGCAGTTTATTCCCCGCGGACGGTGATCAGCCCCAGCATTTT. It is translated as CASSLFPADGDQPQHF.

Ten or more counts support this clonotype. The V gene is TRBV20-1, the J gene TRBJ2-7; unclear D gene. The CDR3 totals 13 residues. The ends were cut back, 6 bases at V and 7 bases at J, with 19 bases in the middle. Germline V gives CDR1 DFQATT, CDR2 SNEGSKA (reference sequence). CDR3 amino acids: CSATTVGGREQYV. CDR3 DNA: TGCAGTGCCACCACGGTGGGTGGGCGGGAGCAGTACGTC.

Many counts were recorded for this clonotype. V gene TRBV5-1 combines with J gene TRBJ2-3; 9 nucleotides align to TRBD1. The CDR3 loop spans 15 amino acids. The ends lost 4 bases at V and 4 bases at J; junction bases unmatched: 7. Per the germline V gene, CDR1 is SGHRS and CDR2 is YFSETQ. CDR3 region: CASSPGQGSPDTQYF. The CDR3 DNA is TGCGCCAGCAGCCCAGGACAGGGGTCACCAGATACGCAGTATTTT.

There are many counts of this clonotype. The chain has TRBV12-3 or TRBV12-4 and TRBJ2-3; the D is unclear. The CDR3 sequence is 15 residues long. V was clipped by 6 bases and J by 0 bases, with 13 bases between them. The DNA for the CDR3 is TGTGCCAGCAGGAGACAAGCTACTAGCACAGATACGCAGTATTTT. Amino acid sequence: CASRRQATSTDTQYF.

The table lists this clonotype with many counts. The V gene is TRBV25-1, the J gene TRBJ2-2; the D is unclear. CDR1 MGHDK and CDR2 SYGVNS come from the germline V gene. The V end lost 4 bases, the J end lost 10 bases, and 10 bases lay between the germline ends. This CDR3 is built from 12 residues. CDR3 protein: CASSAALEELFF. In DNA form, the CDR3 reads TGTGCCAGCAGTGCAGCCTTGGAGGAGCTGTTTTTT. The complete variable domain, with remaining parts taken from reference TRBV25-1 and TRBJ2-2, reads EADIYQTPRYLVIGTGKKITLECSQTMGHDKMYWYQQDPGMELHLIHYSYGVNSTEKGDLSSESTVSRIRTEHFPLTLESARPSHTSQYLCASSAALEELFFGEGSRLTVL.

This clonotype was recorded at least ten times. The CDR3 here is CASSLVFGTLLQYNEQFF. The DNA of the CDR3 is TGTGCCAGCAGCTTAGTTTTTGGGACCCTTTTACAATACAATGAGCAGTTCTTC. The V gene is TRBV7-9, the J gene TRBJ2-1; D possibly uses TRBD1 or TRBD2 (5 bases each). The germline CDR1 and CDR2 sequences are SEHNR and FQNEAQ (reference sequence). V lost 1 base to trimming and J lost 4 bases, with 20 bases between them. This CDR3 is 18 amino acids long.

This clonotype was recorded many times. The V and J genes are TRBV7-9 and TRBJ2-5, with D possibly being TRBD1 (5 bases). The V end was cut by 5 bases, the J end by 1 base, with 14 bases between. The CDR3 runs 15 residues. Germline V CDR1 and CDR2: SEHNR, FQNEAQ (reference sequence). The CDR3 nucleotides are TGTGCCAGCAGCCAACCTCAGGGTAGCCAAGAGACCCAGTACTTC. This translates into CASSQPQGSQETQYF.

This clonotype was seen at least ten times. The chain links TRBV29-1 to TRBJ2-7, with TRBD1 identical over 8 bases. With 7 bases clipped from V and 6 bases from J, the junction kept 5 bases outside the gene matches. The CDR3 has 11 amino acids. The germline V gene encodes CDR1 SQVTM and CDR2 ANQGSEA. The CDR3 DNA follows: TGCAGCGCCCAAACAGGGGGCGAGCAGTACGTC. Translating it yields CSAQTGGEQYV.

This clonotype was seen ten or more times. V is TRBV12-3 or TRBV12-4 and J is TRBJ2-4; D not resolved. This CDR3 region has 14 residues. Deletions cut 6 bases from V and 0 bases from J, with 9 bases between. The CDR3 region is CASSNPVAKNIQYF. The CDR3, as DNA: TGTGCCAGCAGCAACCCCGTAGCCAAAAACATTCAGTACTTC.

This rearrangement joins TRBV7-7 to TRBJ2-7, with D perhaps matching TRBD2 (6 bases). CDR1 and CDR2 from the germline V gene are SSHAT and FNYEAQ (reference sequence). The CDR3 length is 14 residues. V dropped 4 bases and J dropped 3 bases, with 13 bases sitting between them. The DNA of the CDR3 is TGTGCCAGCAGCTCCTCGACTAGTAGCTACGAGCAGTACTTC. It encodes CASSSSTSSYEQYF.

This clonotype appeared a few times. The chain combines TRBV6-5 with TRBJ1-1; 10 bases line up with TRBD1. This CDR3 is built from 14 residues. The ends lost 6 bases at V and 0 bases at J; junction bases unmatched: 1. CDR1 is MNHEY and CDR2 is SVGAGI in the germline V gene. CDR3 protein: CASRGQGLNTEAFF. CDR3 bases: TGTGCCAGCAGGGGACAGGGGTTGAACACTGAAGCTTTCTTT.

This clonotype has a count of ten or more. This chain joins TRBV18 and TRBJ2-1; 12 bases line up with TRBD2. V trimming: 6 bases; J trimming: 7 bases; junction bases outside the gene matches: 7. From germline, CDR1 is KGHSH and CDR2 LQKENI. This CDR3 comprises 15 residues. This CDR3 reads CASSPTSGSRNEQFF. The DNA of the CDR3 is TGTGCCAGCTCGCCGACTAGCGGGAGTCGAAATGAGCAGTTCTTC.

This clonotype was seen repeatedly, ten times or more. The chain carries TRBV28 and TRBJ2-1; 7 bases map to TRBD1. The CDR3 consists of 13 residues. With V trimmed by 4 bases and J by 5 bases, 2 bases remained unmatched. From germline, CDR1 is MDHEN and CDR2 SYDVKM. The CDR3 DNA follows: TGTGCCAGCAGTTCGGGACAGAACAATGAGCAGTTCTTC. It encodes CASSSGQNNEQFF.

This clonotype appeared a few times. V gene TRBV20-1 combines with J gene TRBJ2-3; tentative D call: TRBD1 (6 bases). This CDR3 comprises 13 residues. Deletions cut 5 bases from V and 9 bases from J, with 18 bases between. Germline lookup yields CDR1 DFQATT and CDR2 SNEGSKA (reference sequence). The CDR3 DNA follows: TGCAGTGCTTCCAAAGGAAACAGGGACACGCAGTATTTT. Protein sequence: CSASKGNRDTQYF.

This clonotype was detected many times. The rearrangement uses TRBV9 and TRBJ2-1; D may be TRBD1 or TRBD2 (5 bases each). V lost 4 bases and J lost 6, with 17 bases in between. Germline V CDR1 and CDR2: SGDLS, YYNGEE. The CDR3 loop spans 15 amino acids. The CDR3 bases are TGTGCCAGCAGCCCCCGACGGGACGGGTTCAATGAGCAGTTCTTC. This codes for CASSPRRDGFNEQFF.